This T cell receptor beta chain is from a study of blood T cell repertoires in COVID-19. In the study's own analysis: Amplifying reference gene primers gave estimates of nucleated cell counts. Clones were read by immunoSEQ multiplex PCR, and TCRdb kept only the in-frame ones, dropping some. That table furnishes V, J and clone size, whereas the DNA furnished D and trimming. This sample carries under 300,000 clones, under 90% of them seen once, and the ten largest clones take 1.9%. CDR3 length equals 13 residues. Germline V gene lookup returns CDR1 LGHDT and CDR2 YNNKEL (reference sequence). V dropped 0 bases and J dropped 7 bases, with 9 bases sitting between them. Individuals drawn from about 26 US areas were about 18 to 90 years old. Grouping used clinical history reported by participants in a survey and questionnaire. Recovery among Cohort 3 donors was established by two negative PCRs, clearance, or symptom resolution.

Sequenced sample: PBMCs or T cells enriched from blood (not recorded which). V usage is TRBV3-1 (or the pseudogene TRBV3-2) and J usage is TRBJ1-2; D unclear. The receptor was isolated from a woman aged 55-70 years who had recovered from COVID-19. The CDR3 nucleotides read TGTGCCAGCAGCCAAGATATAGTGTTTGGCTACACCTTC. Translation: CASSQDIVFGYTF.